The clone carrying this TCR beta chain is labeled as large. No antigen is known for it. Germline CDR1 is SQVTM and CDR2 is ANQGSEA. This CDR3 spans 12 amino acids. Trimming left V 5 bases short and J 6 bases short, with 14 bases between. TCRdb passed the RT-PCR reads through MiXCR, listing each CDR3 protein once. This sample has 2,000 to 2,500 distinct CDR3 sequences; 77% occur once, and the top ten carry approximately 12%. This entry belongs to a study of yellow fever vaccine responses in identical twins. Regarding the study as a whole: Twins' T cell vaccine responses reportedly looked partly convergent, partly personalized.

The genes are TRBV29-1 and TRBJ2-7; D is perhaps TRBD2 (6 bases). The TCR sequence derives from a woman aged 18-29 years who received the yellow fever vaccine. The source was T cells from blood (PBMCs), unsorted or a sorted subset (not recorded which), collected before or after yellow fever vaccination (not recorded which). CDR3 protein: CSVYGGLGEQYF. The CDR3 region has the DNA TGCAGCGTTTATGGGGGACTCGGCGAGCAGTACTTC.